This T cell receptor beta chain was recovered during a study of T cell responses to AZD1222 COVID-19 vaccine. Whole-study findings and limits: No day 14 peak samples; only post-peak repertoires were characterized.

Pooling was applied to second doses at about 4 or about 12 weeks. Losses at the gene ends were 0 bases for V and 4 bases for J; bases not matched to a gene: 3. The CDR3 spans 15 residues. Germline V gene data show CDR1 as SGHTA and CDR2 as FQGNSA. Assay used: immunoSEQ multiplex PCR; TCRdb lists only in-frame clones, some missing. The profile shows over 20,000 clones, around 87% of them singletons. To note about this clone: The target antigen is unknown.

The material was peripheral blood, obtained 28 days after the second AZD1222 dose. The V gene is TRBV7-2, the J gene TRBJ2-7, with 10 nucleotides matching TRBD2. The receptor comes from an adult who received the AZD1222 COVID-19 vaccine. The CDR3 DNA reads TGTGCCAGCAGCTTAGCCAGCGGGAGGGATTACGAGCAGTACTTC. Encoded protein: CASSLASGRDYEQYF.